This T cell receptor (beta chain) was documented in a study of cytomegalovirus exposure and HLA in healthy donors. The study's findings and limits: As a later analysis showed, a missense DCLRE1C variant was linked to trimming of TCR beta V- and J-genes.

Comment on this clone: The antigen is not known.

Both 60 Vbeta primers and 13 Jbeta primers went into the PCR. Profiled with immunoSEQ multiplex PCR; TCRdb holds only in-frame clones, not every one. The table shows about 140,000 clones, with more than 60% occurring only once. The CDR3 loop spans 16 amino acids. CDR1 is SNHLY, CDR2 FYNNEI, per germline. Trimming removed 4 bases from V and 7 bases from J; junction bases left unmatched: 10. The genes are TRBV2 and TRBJ2-1, with TRBD2 identical over 10 bases. The TCR was taken from a male donor in good health and CMV-seronegative. The source material was PBMCs. The CDR3 reads CASSGASGGAWNEQFF. DNA of the CDR3: TGTGCCAGCAGTGGTGCGAGCGGGGGGGCCTGGAATGAGCAGTTCTTC.